This entry is about one T cell receptor (beta chain). Its antigen is unknown. The sample originates from a study of T cells in Graves' hyperthyroidism and ophthalmopathy. Findings and caveats of the study: Using 13 V-J features, a model discriminated ophthalmopathy from stable hyperthyroidism.

Recently diagnosed hyperthyroidism of less than 2 months' duration affected patients aged 18 to 65. Exclusion followed for patients with uncontrolled infection, other autoimmune disease, pregnancy or lactation. Fresh peripheral blood, approximately 9.1 ml, was the source of the PBMCs. Amplified regions were TCR beta CDR3 sequences from RNA transcripts. The primer set for the first-round RT-PCR of the TCR CDR3 was HTBI. TCRdb called the multiplex PCR reads again in MiXCR, with one record for every CDR3 protein. Here the sample spans hundreds of thousands of distinct CDR3 sequences, roughly 40% being singletons. Material for sequencing was blood. This TCR was sampled from a man between 18 and 29 years old with Graves' hyperthyroidism.

CDR3 protein: CASSQGIREDQPQHF. The CDR3 DNA sequence: TGTGCCAGCAGCCAAGGTATCAGGGAGGATCAGCCCCAGCATTTT. The chain combines TRBV9 with TRBJ1-5; tentatively, D is TRBD1 (5 bases). The CDR3 length is 15 residues. V was clipped by 4 bases and J by 5 bases, with 16 bases between them. Germline CDR1 reads SGDLS; CDR2 reads YYNGEE.